Following are 24 T cell receptor beta chains from one sample sequenced in a study of cytomegalovirus exposure and HLA in healthy donors. Assay: immunoSEQ multiplex PCR; the TCRdb copy retains only in-frame clones and omits some. The sample consists of about 350,000 clones, about nine tenths of them appearing once. The material sequenced was PBMCs. These receptors came from a woman aged 30 to 39 in good health and CMV-seropositive.

The chain employs TRBV4-1 and TRBJ1-1, with D tentatively TRBD1 (5 bases). The V end was cut by 0 bases, the J end by 2 bases, with 16 bases between. Germline CDR1 and CDR2: MGHRA and YSYEKL. The CDR3 loop spans 17 amino acids. This CDR3 reads CASSQDGRGNLNTEAFF. The CDR3 region has the DNA TGCGCCAGCAGCCAAGATGGGCGGGGGAACCTAAACACTGAAGCTTTCTTT.

This clone appeared once. The rearrangement joins TRBV7-2 to TRBJ1-4, with D maybe TRBD1 (6 bases). Germline values: CDR1 SGHTA, CDR2 FQGNSA. Trimming cost V 4 bases and J 5 bases, with 14 bases left between them. CDR3 length equals 15 residues. Written as DNA, the CDR3 is TGTGCCAGCAGCTCCCGACAGGTGATCAATGAAAAACTGTTTTTT. This gives the protein CASSSRQVINEKLFF.

The gene calls are TRBV7-6 and TRBJ2-5; 10 positions agree with TRBD2. The CDR3 is 14 amino acids. The V gene's germline CDR1 is SGHVS and CDR2 FNYEAQ. V was pared by 8 bases and J by 4 bases, with 7 bases of the junction left unmatched. Written as DNA, the CDR3 is TGTGCCAGCTCTCAGCGGGAGGGCCGAGAGACCCAGTACTTC. Translated, it gives CASSQREGRETQYF.

This chain connects TRBV15 to TRBJ2-1; unclear D gene. The V end lost 2 bases, the J end lost 8 bases, and 4 bases lay between the germline ends. The CDR3 is 11 residues long. Germline CDR1 LNHNV, CDR2 YYDKDF (reference sequence). The CDR3 sequence is CATSRNDEQFF. The CDR3 bases are TGTGCCACCAGCAGAAACGATGAGCAGTTCTTC.

The genes are TRBV15 and TRBJ2-3, with TRBD1 matching over 9 bases. The CDR3 length is 18 residues. The germline V gene encodes CDR1 LNHNV and CDR2 YYDKDF (reference sequence). V lost 3 bases to trimming and J lost 2 bases; unmatched junction nucleotides: 12. The CDR3 loop is CATSRNRVGTGITDTQYF. CDR3 nucleotides: TGTGCCACCAGCAGGAACAGGGTCGGGACAGGGATCACAGATACGCAGTATTTT.

The chain has TRBV2 and TRBJ1-5; TRBD1 aligns across 7 bases. The V and J ends lost 6 bases and 7 bases, in that order; junction bases with no gene match: 9. The CDR3 is made up of 14 amino acids. Looked up from germline, CDR1 is SNHLY and CDR2 is FYNNEI. CDR3 DNA: TGTGCCAGCAGCCCGGACAGGCGCTTGCAGCCCCAGCATTTT. Translating gives CASSPDRRLQPQHF.

The chain uses TRBV5-4 and TRBJ1-1; no clear D gene. Germline V gene data show CDR1 as SGHNT and CDR2 as YYREEE (reference sequence). With 2 bases removed from V and 8 bases from J, the gap between germline ends came to 13 bases. The CDR3 is 13 residues long. This CDR3 reads CASSFSRSKEAFF. CDR3 nucleotide sequence: TGTGCCAGCAGCTTCAGCAGGAGTAAGGAAGCTTTCTTT.

The rearrangement links TRBV6-5 to TRBJ2-7; D may be TRBD1 (5 bases). Trimming cost V 0 bases and J 2 bases, with 14 bases left between them. Germline V CDR1 and CDR2: MNHEY, SVGAGI. The CDR3 covers 16 residues. The CDR3 is CASSYSSAQDPYEQYF. In nucleotides, the CDR3 is TGTGCCAGCAGTTACTCATCGGCACAGGACCCCTACGAGCAGTACTTC.

The rearrangement links TRBV28 to TRBJ1-2, with D tentatively TRBD1 (6 bases). Per germline, CDR1 MDHEN and CDR2 SYDVKM. The CDR3 consists of 16 residues. The V and J ends lost 5 bases and 1 base respectively, with 17 bases between them. The CDR3 sequence: CASSPPRQGLNYGYTF. DNA of the CDR3: TGTGCCAGCAGTCCACCCCGGCAGGGGCTTAACTATGGCTACACCTTC.

This chain joins TRBV28 and TRBJ2-7, with 8 bases identical to TRBD1. Germline lookup yields CDR1 MDHEN and CDR2 SYDVKM. The CDR3 is made up of 15 amino acids. V shed 5 bases, J shed 9 bases, and the junction held 15 bases outside the gene matches. The DNA for the CDR3 is TGTGCCAGCAGTCGGGATAACAGGGGGAAAGCGTGGCAGTACTTC. Its protein product is CASSRDNRGKAWQYF.

CDR3 DNA: TGCGCCAGCAGCCAACCGGGATTCCCTAACTATGGCTACACCTTC. Residues: CASSQPGFPNYGYTF. The genes are TRBV4-3 and TRBJ1-2; no clear D. The CDR3 contains 15 residues. The germline V gene encodes CDR1 LGHNA and CDR2 YSLEER. Between the trimmed V and J ends, which lost 2 bases and 0 bases, there was a span of 10 bases.

V gene TRBV19 combines with J gene TRBJ1-4; TRBD1 is a possible D gene (5 bases). This CDR3 is 15 amino acids long. With 6 bases removed from V and 5 bases from J, the gap between germline ends came to 16 bases. Germline lookup yields CDR1 LNHDA and CDR2 SQIVND (reference sequence). CDR3 residues: CASRAVKGSNEKLFF. In nucleotides, the CDR3 is TGTGCCAGTAGGGCGGTGAAGGGGTCGAATGAAAAACTGTTTTTT.

The chain has TRBV9 and TRBJ1-1; TRBD1 is a possible D gene (5 bases). This CDR3 comprises 14 residues. The V gene's germline CDR1 is SGDLS and CDR2 YYNGEE. With 2 bases removed from V and 0 bases from J, the gap between germline ends came to 8 bases. The DNA for the CDR3 is TGTGCCAGCAGCGTTGGGGGGATGAACACTGAAGCTTTCTTT. Amino acids: CASSVGGMNTEAFF.

The genes are TRBV4-1 and TRBJ2-7; D uncertain. V was pared by 3 bases and J by 6 bases, with 6 bases between. The germline V gene has CDR1 MGHRA and CDR2 YSYEKL. The CDR3 has 11 residues. CDR3 region: CASSHGPEQYF. The CDR3 coding sequence is TGCGCCAGCAGCCATGGTCCCGAGCAGTACTTC.

DNA of the CDR3: TGTGCCAGCAGCGCCCCGGACAGGGTTGAAGCTTTCTTT. Translation: CASSAPDRVEAFF. The rearrangement links TRBV9 to TRBJ1-1; 8 bases are shared with TRBD1. The germline V gene has CDR1 SGDLS and CDR2 YYNGEE. The CDR3 has 13 amino acids. J was trimmed by 7 bases and V by 3 bases; bases with no gene match: 5. The full variable domain, rest sourced from reference TRBV9 and TRBJ1-1, is DSGVTQTPKHLITATGQRVTLRCSPRSGDLSVYWYQQSLDQGLQFLIQYYNGEERAKGNILERFSAQQFPDLHSELNLSSLELGDSALYFCASSAPDRVEAFFGQGTRLTVV.

This clone has a handful of counts. This chain links TRBV29-1 with TRBJ2-5; TRBD1 agrees at 7 bases. Germline trimming cut 7 bases from V and 2 bases from J; bases unmatched to any gene: 7. This CDR3 has 13 residues. The germline gives CDR1 SQVTM, CDR2 ANQGSEA. Here the CDR3 reads CSARDSIQETQYF. CDR3 DNA sequence: TGCAGCGCTAGGGACAGCATTCAAGAGACCCAGTACTTC.

The rearrangement uses TRBV2 and TRBJ2-3; tentative D call: TRBD2 (5 bases). The germline V gene encodes CDR1 SNHLY and CDR2 FYNNEI. V lost 6 bases, J lost 5 bases, and 9 bases lay in between. The CDR3 spans 12 residues. The CDR3 region has the DNA TGTGCCAGCAGAAATAGCGAAGATACGCAGTATTTT. It is translated as CASRNSEDTQYF.

This chain joins TRBV1 and TRBJ2-1; TRBD2 is taken as the D call from the table, unchecked against the DNA. TRBV1 corresponds to a pseudogene. The CDR3 loop spans 17 amino acids. The CDR3 reads CTSSQARGLAGGNEQFF. CDR3 in DNA: TGCACCAGCAGCCAGGCCCGGGGACTAGCGGGGGGGAATGAGCAGTTCTTC.

This clone showed up just once. The chain couples TRBV11-2 to TRBJ1-1; D not certain. The CDR3 spans 15 residues. Germline values: CDR1 SGHAT, CDR2 FQNNGV. Trimming shortened V by 1 base and J by 0 bases, and 9 bases separated the two germline ends. CDR3 nucleotide sequence: TGTGCCAGCAGCTTAGTGGTATCGGTGAACACTGAAGCTTTCTTT. Encoded protein: CASSLVVSVNTEAFF.

The chain joins TRBV5-1 to TRBJ1-1; a weak D match, TRBD1 (6 bases). The germline V and J ends were trimmed by 0 bases and 2 bases, with 11 bases remaining between them. This CDR3 spans 15 amino acids. CDR1 is SGHRS, CDR2 YFSETQ, per germline. The DNA for the CDR3 is TGCGCCAGCAGCTTGGTAGGGGGAGTTAACACTGAAGCTTTCTTT. It specifies CASSLVGGVNTEAFF.

This clone came up once. The chain combines TRBV15 with TRBJ2-2; TRBD2 might be the D (6 bases). Germline V gene lookup returns CDR1 LNHNV and CDR2 YYDKDF (reference sequence). CDR3 length: 11 amino acids. V lost 4 bases and J 15 bases, leaving 12 bases between the germline ends. CDR3 DNA: TGTGCCACCAGCAACCGGGGGAAGGTGTTTTTT. Its protein product is CATSNRGKVFF.

The chain joins TRBV28 to TRBJ1-2; unclear D gene. The CDR3 length is 12 residues. Trimming left V 3 bases short and J 6 bases short, with 8 bases between. In germline, CDR1 is MDHEN, CDR2 SYDVKM. The CDR3 DNA sequence: TGTGCCAGCAGTTTCGCCGGGAATGGCTACACCTTC. Protein: CASSFAGNGYTF.

This clone was counted a single time. The chain uses TRBV6-5 and TRBJ1-4; no clear D gene. The CDR3 sequence is 11 residues long. Trimming stripped 7 bases from V and 13 bases from J, with 13 bases between. In germline, CDR1 is MNHEY, CDR2 SVGAGI. As DNA, the CDR3 is TGTGCCAGCATCATTACCATAGGACTGTTTTTT. Encoded protein: CASIITIGLFF.

This clone was recorded only once. The rearrangement uses TRBV9 and TRBJ1-3; the D is unclear. Trimming shortened V by 0 bases and J by 2 bases, and 6 bases separated the two germline ends. The CDR3 is 14 amino acids. Per germline, CDR1 SGDLS and CDR2 YYNGEE. CDR3 sequence reads: CASSVVGTGNTIYF. The CDR3 nucleotides read TGTGCCAGCAGCGTAGTGGGAACTGGAAACACCATATATTTT.